This T cell receptor beta chain was found in a study of siplizumab effects on memory and regulatory T cells. The table came from immunoSEQ multiplex PCR; TCRdb's copy has only in-frame clones and leaves some out. Of about 120,000 clones in the sample, just under 95% were seen once. In germline, CDR1 is SEHNR, CDR2 FQNEAQ (reference sequence). CDR3 size: 15 residues. Between the trimmed V and J ends, which lost 1 base and 4 bases, there was a span of 13 bases. The material sequenced was non-Treg CD4+ T cells sorted from blood. The sequence came from a human donor in good health. The chain combines TRBV7-9 with TRBJ1-2, with no clear D. CDR3 region: CASSLDGGWGYGYTF. CDR3 bases: TGTGCCAGCAGCTTAGATGGCGGTTGGGGCTATGGCTACACCTTC.